The present entry profiles one TCR beta chain with its context. Patients in Seattle were enrolled during active infection, then followed longitudinally. Trimming removed 5 bases from V and 7 bases from J; junction bases left unmatched: 8. This CDR3 spans 14 amino acids. Germline V lookup: CDR1 SGDLS, CDR2 YYNGEE. This entry is derived from a study of blood T cell repertoires in COVID-19. Background on the study: PBMCs, B-cell-depleted T cells, or T cells provided the cDNA or gDNA that made up the material.

TCRdb's table, derived via immunoSEQ multiplex PCR, lists solely in-frame clones and lacks some. In the table there are about 230,000 clones, under 90% of which are singletons. Source material: peripheral blood. The rearrangement links TRBV9 to TRBJ2-1, with 8 bases identical to TRBD2. The TCR sequence derives from a man between 45 and 60 years old with COVID-19, enrolled during active disease. CDR3: CASSVSGGGNEQFF. In DNA, the CDR3 is TGTGCCAGCAGTGTAAGCGGGGGCGGGAATGAGCAGTTCTTC.